The sequence of this T cell receptor (beta chain) was determined in a study of T-cell reconstitution after alpha-beta-depleted transplantation in children. At least ten counts were recorded for this clonotype. V was clipped by 2 bases and J by 0 bases; unmatched bases: 4. The CDR3 runs 16 residues. Unique molecular identifiers were used in preparing the TCRbeta library. Each CDR3 protein gets one entry after TCRdb re-called the PCR reads with MiXCR. This sample has 350,000 to 400,000 distinct CDR3 sequences, with 13% found just once. Sequencing used PBMCs, obtained from the stem cell graft. The gene calls are TRBV12-3 or TRBV12-4 and TRBJ2-5, with 9 bases lining up with TRBD2. The sequence derives from a human donor who donated a stem cell graft to a child with Fanconi anemia. CDR3 region: CASSLMVAGDQETQYF. CDR3 bases: TGTGCCAGCAGTTTAATGGTAGCGGGGGACCAAGAGACCCAGTACTTC.